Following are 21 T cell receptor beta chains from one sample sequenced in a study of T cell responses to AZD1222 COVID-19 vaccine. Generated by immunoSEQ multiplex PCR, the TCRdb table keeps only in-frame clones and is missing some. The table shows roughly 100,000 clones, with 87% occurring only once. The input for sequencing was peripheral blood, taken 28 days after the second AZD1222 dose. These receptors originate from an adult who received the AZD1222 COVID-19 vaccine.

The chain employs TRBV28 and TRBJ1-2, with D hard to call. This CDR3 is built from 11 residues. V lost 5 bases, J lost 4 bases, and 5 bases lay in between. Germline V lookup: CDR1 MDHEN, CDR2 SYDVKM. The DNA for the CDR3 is TGTGCCAGCAGTGGGAGCTATGGCTACACCTTC. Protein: CASSGSYGYTF.

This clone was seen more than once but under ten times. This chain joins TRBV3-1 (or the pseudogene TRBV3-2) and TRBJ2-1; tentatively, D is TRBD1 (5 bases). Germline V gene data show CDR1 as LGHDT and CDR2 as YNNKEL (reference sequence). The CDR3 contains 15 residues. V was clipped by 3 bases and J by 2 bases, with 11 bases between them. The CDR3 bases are TGTGCCAGCAGCCATACCAGGGCAGCCTACAATGAGCAGTTCTTC. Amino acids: CASSHTRAAYNEQFF.

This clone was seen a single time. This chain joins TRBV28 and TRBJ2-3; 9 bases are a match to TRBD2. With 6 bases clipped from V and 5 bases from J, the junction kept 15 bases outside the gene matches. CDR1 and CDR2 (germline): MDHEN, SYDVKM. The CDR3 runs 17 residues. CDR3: CASRGWTAGGQGDTQYF. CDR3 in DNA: TGTGCCAGCAGAGGGTGGACCGCGGGAGGGCAGGGAGATACGCAGTATTTT.

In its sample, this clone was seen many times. CDR3 sequence: CASSKVIGTGSMNTEAFF. The CDR3 nucleotides are TGTGCCAGCAGCAAAGTAATTGGCACAGGGAGTATGAACACTGAAGCTTTCTTT. The chain links TRBV21-1 to TRBJ1-1; whether TRBD1, the table's D call, matches the DNA was not checked. TRBV21-1 is termed a pseudogene. The CDR3 covers 18 residues.

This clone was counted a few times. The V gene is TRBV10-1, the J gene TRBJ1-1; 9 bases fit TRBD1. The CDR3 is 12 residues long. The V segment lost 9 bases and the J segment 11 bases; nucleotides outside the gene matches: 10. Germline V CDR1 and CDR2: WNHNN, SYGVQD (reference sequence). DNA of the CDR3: TGCGCCAGGCCCGGGGACAGGGTTTACGCTTTCTTT. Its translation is CARPGDRVYAFF.

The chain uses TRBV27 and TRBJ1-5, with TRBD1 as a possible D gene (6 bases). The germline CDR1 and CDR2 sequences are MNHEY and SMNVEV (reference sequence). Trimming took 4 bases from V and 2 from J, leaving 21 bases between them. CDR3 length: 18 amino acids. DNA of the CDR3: TGTGCCAGCAGTTCCACACCCGTGGGGCCAGGGGGCAATCAGCCCCAGCATTTT. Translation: CASSSTPVGPGGNQPQHF.

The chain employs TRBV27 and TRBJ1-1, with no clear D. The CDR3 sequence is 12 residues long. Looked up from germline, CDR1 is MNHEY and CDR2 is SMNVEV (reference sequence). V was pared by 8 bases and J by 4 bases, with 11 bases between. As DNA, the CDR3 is TGTGCCAGCTTCTGGAGAGGCACTGAAGCTTTCTTT. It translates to CASFWRGTEAFF.

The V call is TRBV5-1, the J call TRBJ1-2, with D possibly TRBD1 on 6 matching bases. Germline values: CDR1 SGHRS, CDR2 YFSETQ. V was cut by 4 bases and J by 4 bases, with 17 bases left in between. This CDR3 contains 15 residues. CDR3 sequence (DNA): TGCGCCAGCAGCCCTGTTGGGGGGGGCAGCTATGGCTACACCTTC. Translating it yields CASSPVGGGSYGYTF.

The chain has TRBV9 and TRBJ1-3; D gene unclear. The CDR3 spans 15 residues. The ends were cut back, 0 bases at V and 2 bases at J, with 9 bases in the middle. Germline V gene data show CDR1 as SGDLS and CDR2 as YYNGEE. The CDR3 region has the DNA TGTGCCAGCAGCGTAGCAGGAGAGACTGGAAACACCATATATTTT. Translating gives CASSVAGETGNTIYF.

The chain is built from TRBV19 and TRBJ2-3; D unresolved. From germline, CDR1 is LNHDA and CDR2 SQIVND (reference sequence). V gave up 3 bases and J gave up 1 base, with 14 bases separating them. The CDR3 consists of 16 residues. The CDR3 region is CASSIGASTRTDTQYF. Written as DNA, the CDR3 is TGTGCCAGTAGTATCGGTGCATCGACCCGCACAGATACGCAGTATTTT.

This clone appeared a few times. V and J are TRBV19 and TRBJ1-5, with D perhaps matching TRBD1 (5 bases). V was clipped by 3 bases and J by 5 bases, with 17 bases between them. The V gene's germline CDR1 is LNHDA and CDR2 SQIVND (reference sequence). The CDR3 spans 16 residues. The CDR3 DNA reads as TGTGCCAGTAGTATTCCCGGGACTTCGCCCGATCAGCCCCAGCATTTT. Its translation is CASSIPGTSPDQPQHF.

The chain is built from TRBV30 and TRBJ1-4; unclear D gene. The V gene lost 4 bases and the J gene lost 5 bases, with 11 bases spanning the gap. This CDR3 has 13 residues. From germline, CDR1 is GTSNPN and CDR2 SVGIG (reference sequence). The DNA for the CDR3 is TGTGCCTGGACACGGGGAGGGAATGAAAAACTGTTTTTT. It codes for CAWTRGGNEKLFF.

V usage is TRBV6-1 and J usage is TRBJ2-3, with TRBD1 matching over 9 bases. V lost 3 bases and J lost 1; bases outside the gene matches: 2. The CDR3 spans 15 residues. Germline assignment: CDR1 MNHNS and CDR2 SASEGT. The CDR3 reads CASSDHRGRTDTQYF. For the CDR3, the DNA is TGTGCCAGCAGTGACCACAGGGGGCGCACAGATACGCAGTATTTT.

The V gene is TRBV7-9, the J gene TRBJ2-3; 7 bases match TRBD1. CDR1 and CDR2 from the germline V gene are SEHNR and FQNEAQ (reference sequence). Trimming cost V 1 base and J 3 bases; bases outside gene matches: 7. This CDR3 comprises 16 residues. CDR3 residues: CASSLDGRGKTDTQYF. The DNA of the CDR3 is TGTGCCAGCAGCTTAGATGGCAGGGGGAAAACAGATACGCAGTATTTT.

CDR3 amino acids: CASSETGKHQETQYF. The DNA for the CDR3 is TGTGCCAGCAGTGAGACGGGAAAGCACCAAGAGACCCAGTACTTC. The chain links TRBV6-2 or TRBV6-3 to TRBJ2-5; a weak D match, TRBD2 (5 bases). The germline CDR1 and CDR2 sequences are MNHEY and SVGEGT. The CDR3 has 15 residues. V was shortened by 5 bases and J by 0 bases, with 13 bases between the two germline ends.

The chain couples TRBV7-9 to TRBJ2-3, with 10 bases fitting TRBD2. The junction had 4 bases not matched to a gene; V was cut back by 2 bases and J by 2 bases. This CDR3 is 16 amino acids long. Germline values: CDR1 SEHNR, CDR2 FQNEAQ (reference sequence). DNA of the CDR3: TGTGCCAGCAGCTTAATACTAGCGGGAAACACAGATACGCAGTATTTT. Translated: CASSLILAGNTDTQYF.

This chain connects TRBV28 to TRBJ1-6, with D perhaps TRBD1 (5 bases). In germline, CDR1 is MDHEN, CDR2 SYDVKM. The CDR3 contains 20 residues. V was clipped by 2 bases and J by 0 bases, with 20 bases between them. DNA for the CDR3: TGTGCCAGCAGTTTAATCCGGCAGGGCCCCCCAAGCTCCTATAATTCACCCCTCCACTTT. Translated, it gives CASSLIRQGPPSSYNSPLHF.

The CDR3 here is CASSKGLAGNTGELFF. In DNA, the CDR3 is TGTGCCAGCAGTAAAGGACTAGCGGGGAACACCGGGGAGCTGTTTTTT. The chain joins TRBV6-1 to TRBJ2-2; TRBD2 agrees at 11 bases. The V and J ends lost 5 bases and 1 base, in that order; junction bases with no gene match: 3. The CDR3 length is 16 residues. Germline values: CDR1 MNHNS, CDR2 SASEGT.

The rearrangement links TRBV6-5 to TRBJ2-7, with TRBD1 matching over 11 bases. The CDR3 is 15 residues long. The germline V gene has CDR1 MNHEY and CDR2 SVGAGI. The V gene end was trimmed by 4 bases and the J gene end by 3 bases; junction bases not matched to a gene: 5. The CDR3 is CASSLSGTGGYEQYF. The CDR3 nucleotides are TGTGCCAGCAGTTTGTCCGGGACAGGGGGCTACGAGCAGTACTTC.

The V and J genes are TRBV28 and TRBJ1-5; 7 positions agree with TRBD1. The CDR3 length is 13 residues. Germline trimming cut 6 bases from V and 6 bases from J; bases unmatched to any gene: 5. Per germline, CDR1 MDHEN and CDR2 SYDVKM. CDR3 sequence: CASRPTGVQPQHF. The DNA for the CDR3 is TGTGCCAGCAGACCTACAGGGGTTCAGCCCCAGCATTTT.

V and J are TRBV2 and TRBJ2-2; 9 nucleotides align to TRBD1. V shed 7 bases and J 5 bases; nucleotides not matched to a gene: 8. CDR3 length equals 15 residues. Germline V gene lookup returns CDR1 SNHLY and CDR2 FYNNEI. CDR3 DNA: TGTGCCAGCACCATTCACAGGGGGCGAACCGGGGAGCTGTTTTTT. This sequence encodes CASTIHRGRTGELFF. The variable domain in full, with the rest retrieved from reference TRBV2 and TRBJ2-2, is EPEVTQTPSHQVTQMGQEVILRCVPISNHLYFYWYRQILGQKVEFLVSFYNNEISEKSEIFDDQFSVERPDGSNFTLKIRSTKLEDSAMYFCASTIHRGRTGELFFGEGSRLTVL.